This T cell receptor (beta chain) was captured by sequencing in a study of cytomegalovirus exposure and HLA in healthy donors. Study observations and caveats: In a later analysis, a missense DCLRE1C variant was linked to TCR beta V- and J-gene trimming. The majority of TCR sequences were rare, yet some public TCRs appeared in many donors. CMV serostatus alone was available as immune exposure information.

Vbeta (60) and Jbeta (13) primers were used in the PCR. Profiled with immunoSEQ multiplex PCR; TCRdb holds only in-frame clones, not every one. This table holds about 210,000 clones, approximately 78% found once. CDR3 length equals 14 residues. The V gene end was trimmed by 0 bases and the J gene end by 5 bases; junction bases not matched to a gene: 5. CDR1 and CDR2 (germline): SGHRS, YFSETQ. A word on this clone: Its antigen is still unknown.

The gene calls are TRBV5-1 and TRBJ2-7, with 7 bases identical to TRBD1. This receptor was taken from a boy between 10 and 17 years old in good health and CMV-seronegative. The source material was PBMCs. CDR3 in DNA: TGCGCCAGCAGCTTGGGACAGGGTGACAACGAGCAGTACTTC. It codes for CASSLGQGDNEQYF. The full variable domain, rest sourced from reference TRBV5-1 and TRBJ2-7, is KAGVTQTPRYLIKTRGQQVTLSCSPISGHRSVSWYQQTPGQGLQFLFEYFSETQRNKGNFPGRFSGRQFSNSRSEMNVSTLELGDSALYLCASSLGQGDNEQYFGPGTRLTVT.